The clone carrying this TCR beta chain was detected many times. Its antigen is unknown. One entry per CDR3 protein, called by TCRdb with MiXCR from the reads. The sample yields approximately 910,000 distinct CDR3 sequences, approximately 32% seen once. The data originate from a study of T cell repertoires in cytomegalovirus infection. Study outcomes and limitations: Predominance within the ex vivo response was attributable to HLA-C-restricted CMV-specific TCR beta clonotypes.

The CDR3 contains 18 residues. Trimming took off 1 base at V and 1 base at J, with 16 bases between the two ends. Germline-derived CDR1 and CDR2 are SGHVS and FNYEAQ. Specimen: cultured CD8+ T cells from PBMCs, collected from culture after CMV antigen stimulation. The V and J genes are TRBV7-6 and TRBJ2-2; D call uncertain. This clonotype originated in a human donor in good health (CMV status not recorded). Some clones in this sample may be carry-over from other donors' samples. The CDR3 is CASSLVFSFERNTGELFF. The CDR3 DNA reads TGTGCCAGCAGCTTAGTTTTCTCTTTTGAGCGGAACACCGGGGAGCTGTTTTTT.